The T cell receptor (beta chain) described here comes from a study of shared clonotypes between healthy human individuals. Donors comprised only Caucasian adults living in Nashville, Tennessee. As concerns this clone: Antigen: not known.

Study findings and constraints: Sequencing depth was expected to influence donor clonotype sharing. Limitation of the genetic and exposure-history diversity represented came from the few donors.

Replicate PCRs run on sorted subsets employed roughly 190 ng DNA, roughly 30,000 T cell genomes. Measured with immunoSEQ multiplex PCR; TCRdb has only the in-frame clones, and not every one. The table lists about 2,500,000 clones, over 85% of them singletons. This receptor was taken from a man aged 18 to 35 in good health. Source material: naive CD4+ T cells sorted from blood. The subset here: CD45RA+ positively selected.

In nucleotides, the CDR3 is TGTGCCAGCACAACGCACGGACAGAACTCCTACGAGCAGTACTTC. Its protein product is CASTTHGQNSYEQYF. J is TRBJ2-5 and V is TRBV28, with D perhaps TRBD1 (6 bases). The J call may be mistaken, given a closer DNA end match to TRBJ2-7. Germline V gene sequence: CDR1 MDHEN, CDR2 SYDVKM. CDR3 length: 15 amino acids.